This is a list of T cell receptor beta chains from one sample in a study of shared T cell receptors in the human thymus. Some clones are missing from TCRdb's copy, which holds only in-frame ones; the method was immunoSEQ multiplex PCR. Counted here are hundreds of thousands of clones, approximately 85% occurring once; the ten biggest clones make up 0.0095% to 0.011%. The data also belong to a second study, concerning human thymus T cells.

Sequenced sample: thymocytes. The origin of the receptors is a girl under three years old with a congenital heart defect. Both conserved end residues are part of each CDR3. Fields, in order: D gene, J gene, V gene, clone size, CDR3 protein, CDR3 DNA. D genes are given only for firm matches. The size of a clone is reported for some rows only, either as once, few or many, or as a class for expanded clones.

>.|TRBJ2-5|TRBV29-1|.
CSVVGDFLYQETQYF
TGCAGCGTTGTTGGTGACTTTCTGTACCAAGAGACCCAGTACTTC
>.|TRBJ2-5|TRBV18|.
CASSPPYGFSGQETQYF
TGTGCCAGCTCACCACCATATGGATTTAGCGGACAAGAGACCCAGTACTTC
>TRBD1|TRBJ2-7|TRBV5-4|.
CASSLSGGQNYEQYF
TGTGCCAGCAGCTTGTCTGGGGGACAGAACTACGAGCAGTACTTC
>TRBD1|TRBJ2-7|TRBV10-3|.
CAISESKGQGPQEPYEQYF
TGTGCCATCAGTGAGTCGAAGGGACAGGGCCCCCAGGAACCCTACGAGCAGTACTTC
>.|TRBJ2-3|TRBV10-1|.
CASSPPSSRTDTQYF
TGCGCCAGCAGCCCCCCTAGCAGTCGCACAGATACGCAGTATTTT
>.|TRBJ2-6|TRBV2|.
CASSEWRIFSGANVLTF
TGTGCCAGCAGTGAATGGAGGATTTTCTCTGGGGCCAACGTCCTGACTTTC
>.|TRBJ1-2|TRBV5-6|.
CASSLARESRCGYTF
TGTGCCAGCAGCTTGGCGCGGGAGTCGAGGTGTGGCTACACCTTC
>TRBD1|TRBJ1-4|TRBV9|.
CASSIGTGGSRATNEKLFF
TGTGCCAGCAGCATTGGGACAGGGGGTTCCCGTGCAACTAATGAAAAACTGTTTTTT
>TRBD1|TRBJ1-2|TRBV14|.
CASSQVADRESVGYTF
TGTGCCAGCAGCCAAGTAGCGGACAGGGAATCAGTCGGCTACACCTTC
>.|TRBJ2-5|TRBV6-6|few
CASSYLETQYF
TGTGCCAGCAGTTACCTAGAGACCCAGTACTTC
>TRBD2|TRBJ2-1|TRBV4-1|.
CASSQDGSGGSSYNEQFF
TGCGCCAGCAGCCAAGATGGGAGCGGGGGGAGCTCCTACAATGAGCAGTTCTTC
>.|TRBJ1-2|TRBV9|.
CASSPREGVTVSTF
TGTGCCAGCAGCCCTCGGGAGGGGGTAACAGTTTCCACCTTC
>TRBD1|TRBJ1-1|TRBV9|.
CASSLRTGRNTEAFF
TGTGCCAGCAGCCTGCGGACAGGCCGGAACACTGAAGCTTTCTTT
>.|TRBJ2-5|TRBV5-1|.
CASSLGLVRETQYF
TGCGCCAGCAGCTTGGGACTAGTAAGGGAGACCCAGTACTTC
>TRBD1|TRBJ2-7|TRBV5-1|.
CASSLGPQGTYEQYF
TGCGCCAGCAGCTTGGGCCCACAGGGGACCTACGAGCAGTACTTC
>.|TRBJ1-5|TRBV6-1|.
CASKETADNQPQHF
TGTGCCAGCAAGGAGACGGCGGACAATCAGCCCCAGCATTTT
>TRBD1|TRBJ2-5|TRBV10-3|.
CAISEDEKTGVNQETQYF
TGTGCCATCAGTGAGGACGAAAAGACAGGGGTAAACCAAGAGACCCAGTACTTC
>TRBD2|TRBJ2-1|TRBV5-1|.
CASSFPYGGGSYNEQFF
TGCGCCAGCAGCTTCCCTTACGGGGGGGGCTCCTACAATGAGCAGTTCTTC
>.|TRBJ1-5|TRBV28|.
CATQEAAPNQPQHF
TGTGCCACCCAGGAGGCTGCTCCTAATCAGCCCCAGCATTTT
>TRBD1|TRBJ1-1|TRBV28|.
CASSRTGGEDTEAFF
TGTGCCAGCAGTCGTACAGGGGGCGAGGACACTGAAGCTTTCTTT
>.|TRBJ2-3|TRBV10-2|.
CASTRGRDTDTQYF
TGCGCCAGCACGCGGGGGCGAGACACAGATACGCAGTATTTT
>TRBD2|TRBJ2-4|TRBV4-3|.
CASSQNPTSGGVKNIQYF
TGCGCCAGCAGCCAAAACCCCACTAGCGGGGGGGTCAAAAACATTCAGTACTTC
>TRBD2|TRBJ2-5|TRBV2|.
CASRSLRGGLQETQYF
TGTGCCAGCAGATCTCTTCGGGGGGGTCTCCAAGAGACCCAGTACTTC
>.|TRBJ2-3|TRBV25-1|.
CASSEGQPTDTQYF
TGTGCCAGCAGTGAAGGACAGCCCACAGATACGCAGTATTTT
>.|TRBJ2-3|TRBV6-8|.
CASSYTHRRDSCADTQYF
TGTGCCAGCAGTTACACCCACAGACGGGATAGCTGCGCAGATACGCAGTATTTT
>.|TRBJ1-4|TRBV27|.
CASSFSALTVYEKLFF
TGTGCCAGCAGCTTCTCCGCCCTTACGGTTTATGAAAAACTGTTTTTT
>.|TRBJ1-2|TRBV5-5|once
CASSFRSGRLSDYGYTF
TGTGCCAGCAGCTTTAGGTCAGGGAGGTTGTCGGACTATGGCTACACCTTC
>.|TRBJ1-2|TRBV7-9|.
CASSPRNGGGRGGYTF
TGTGCCAGCAGCCCCCGGAACGGCGGGGGGCGAGGTGGCTACACCTTC
>.|TRBJ2-7|TRBV13|.
CASSPPRRFDQGGYEQYF
TGTGCCAGCAGCCCCCCTCGGCGGTTCGACCAGGGTGGGTACGAGCAGTACTTC
>.|TRBJ1-1|TRBV27|once
CASSPLRHRSRITEAFF
TGTGCCAGCAGTCCACTAAGACACAGGAGTAGAATCACTGAAGCTTTCTTT
>.|TRBJ1-1|TRBV25-1|few
CASSGGRAQMNTEAFF
TGTGCCAGCAGTGGCGGGAGGGCGCAGATGAACACTGAAGCTTTCTTT
>.|TRBJ2-5|TRBV7-2|.
CASSLGWGGPLKETQYF
TGTGCCAGCAGCTTAGGGTGGGGGGGGCCGCTAAAAGAGACCCAGTACTTC
>.|TRBJ2-7|TRBV7-8|.
CASSLVSGTYYEQYF
TGTGCCAGCAGCCTCGTCAGCGGTACCTACTACGAGCAGTACTTC
>TRBD1|TRBJ1-2|TRBV7-4|once
CASSQAEGQGLKANYGYTF
TGTGCCAGCAGCCAGGCCGAGGGACAGGGCCTTAAAGCTAACTATGGCTACACCTTC
>TRBD2|TRBJ2-5|TRBV2|.
CASSEILAGGYQETQYF
TGTGCCAGCAGTGAAATTTTAGCGGGGGGTTACCAAGAGACCCAGTACTTC
>.|TRBJ1-1|TRBV6-4|.
CASSGLQWFSEAFF
TGTGCCAGCAGTGGCCTACAGTGGTTCTCTGAAGCTTTCTTT
>.|TRBJ1-2|TRBV29-1|.
CSVMFPPKYGYTF
TGCAGCGTAATGTTCCCACCTAAGTATGGCTACACCTTC
>TRBD2|TRBJ2-7|TRBV4-1|few
CASSQALLAGSYEQYF
TGCGCCAGCAGCCAAGCATTGCTAGCGGGGAGCTACGAGCAGTACTTC
>.|TRBJ1-5|TRBV6-1|.
CASRTDYSNQPQHF
TGTGCCAGCAGAACAGACTATAGCAATCAGCCCCAGCATTTT
>.|TRBJ1-3|TRBV7-9|.
CASSLVSSVGNTIYF
TGTGCCAGCAGCTTAGTTTCGTCAGTAGGAAACACCATATATTTT
>.|TRBJ2-1|TRBV20-1|once
CSALRMNEQFF
TGCAGTGCTTTGCGGATGAATGAGCAGTTCTTC
>TRBD1|TRBJ1-5|TRBV6-5|few
CASSVRDRGNQPQHF
TGTGCCAGCAGTGTCCGGGACAGGGGCAATCAGCCCCAGCATTTT
>.|TRBJ1-1|TRBV7-3|.
CASSSQGLNTEAFF
TGTGCCAGCAGCTCACAGGGTTTGAACACTGAAGCTTTCTTT
>TRBD2|TRBJ2-1|TRBV9|.
CASSGRLAGIDEQFF
TGTGCCAGCAGCGGACGACTAGCGGGGATCGATGAGCAGTTCTTC
>TRBD1|TRBJ1-2|TRBV2|.
CATWDREDGYTF
TGTGCCACGTGGGACAGGGAAGATGGCTACACCTTC
>.|TRBJ1-1|TRBV12-5|.
CAIKELCTEAFF
TGTGCTATTAAAGAACTTTGCACTGAAGCTTTCTTT
>.|TRBJ1-6|TRBV5-4|.
CASSLGDGSSYNSPLHF
TGTGCCAGCAGCTTAGGGGACGGGAGCTCCTATAATTCACCCCTCCACTTT
>.|TRBJ2-1|TRBV4-3|.
CASSPERESYNEQFF
TGCGCCAGCAGCCCCGAGAGGGAATCCTACAATGAGCAGTTCTTC
>.|TRBJ1-2|TRBV6-5|.
CASRGGYGYTF
TGTGCCAGCAGGGGGGGCTATGGCTACACCTTC
>TRBD2|TRBJ2-5|TRBV7-8|few
CASSSTSGGLSGKTQYF
TGTGCCAGCAGCTCGACTAGCGGGGGGCTTTCGGGAAAGACCCAGTACTTC
>TRBD1|TRBJ2-2|TRBV23-1|.
CASTRTGQTGELFF
TGCGCCAGCACCCGGACAGGACAAACCGGGGAGCTGTTTTTT
>TRBD1|TRBJ1-6|TRBV7-9|.
CASSPQTGTNSPLHF
TGTGCCAGCAGCCCACAGACAGGGACAAATTCACCCCTCCACTTT
>TRBD2|TRBJ2-5|TRBV11-2|.
CASSSEGTSGRRETQYF
TGTGCCAGCAGCTCCGAAGGGACTAGCGGGAGAAGAGAGACCCAGTACTTC
>.|TRBJ2-7|TRBV5-6|once
CASSLAKGRGRELSYEQYF
TGTGCCAGCAGCTTGGCCAAGGGGCGCGGTCGGGAGCTCTCCTACGAGCAGTACTTC
>TRBD2|TRBJ2-3|TRBV7-6|.
CASTTLAGSADTQYF
TGTGCCAGCACAACACTAGCGGGGTCGGCAGATACGCAGTATTTT
>.|TRBJ1-6|TRBV25-1|.
CASTTGFESSPLHF
TGTGCCAGCACGACGGGGTTCGAGAGCTCACCCCTCCACTTT
>TRBD2|TRBJ2-3|TRBV4-1|once
CASSPRTSGGVDTQYF
TGCGCCAGCAGCCCGCGGACTAGCGGGGGGGTGGATACGCAGTATTTT